This T cell receptor beta chain was observed in a study of a mutant IDH1 vaccine in newly diagnosed glioma. Study details: Patients received vaccination from 4-6 weeks after radiotherapy alone, or with temozolomide cycles. Previous care, which was radiotherapy, temozolomide, or both, most often involved both.

The time point denotes: week 11, during vaccination. A 20-mer mutant IDH1 peptide at 300 ug was injected subcutaneously with topical imiquimod. As to this clone: What it recognizes is unknown.

Only in-frame clones appear in the TCRdb table, and some are missing; sequencing was by immunoSEQ multiplex PCR. The sample consists of about 40,000 clones, over 80% of them appearing once. Germline CDR1 reads SGHTA; CDR2 reads FQGTGA. Trimming cost V 2 bases and J 4 bases, with 4 bases left between them. The CDR3 totals 12 residues. The rearrangement links TRBV7-3 to TRBJ2-3; no reliable D call. The sample in question was PBMCs, obtained from a glioma patient whose treatment included an IDH1 peptide vaccine. The origin of this receptor is a middle-aged man with glioma. In DNA, the CDR3 is TGTGCCAGCAGCTTATATGCAGATACGCAGTATTTT. It specifies CASSLYADTQYF.